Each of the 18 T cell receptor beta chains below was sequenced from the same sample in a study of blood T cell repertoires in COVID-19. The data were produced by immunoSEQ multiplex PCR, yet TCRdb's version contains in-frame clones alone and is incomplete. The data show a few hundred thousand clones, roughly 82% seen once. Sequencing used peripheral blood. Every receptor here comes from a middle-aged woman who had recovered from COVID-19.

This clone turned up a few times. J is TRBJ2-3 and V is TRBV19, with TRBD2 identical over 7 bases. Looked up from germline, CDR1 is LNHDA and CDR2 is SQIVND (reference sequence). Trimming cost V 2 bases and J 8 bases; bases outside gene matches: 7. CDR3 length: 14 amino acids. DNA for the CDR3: TGTGCCAGTAGTATACTAGCGGCCTCCGGTACGCAGTATTTT. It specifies CASSILAASGTQYF.

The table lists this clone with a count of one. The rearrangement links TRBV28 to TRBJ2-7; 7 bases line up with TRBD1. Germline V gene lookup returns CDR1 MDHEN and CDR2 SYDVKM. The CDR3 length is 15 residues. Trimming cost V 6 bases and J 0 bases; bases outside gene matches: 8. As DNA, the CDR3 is TGTGCCAGCAGACCCGACAGGGTAAGCTCCTACGAGCAGTACTTC. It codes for CASRPDRVSSYEQYF. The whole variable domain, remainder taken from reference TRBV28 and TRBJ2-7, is DVKVTQSSRYLVKRTGEKVFLECVQDMDHENMFWYRQDPGLGLRLIYFSYDVKMKEKGDIPEGYSVSREKKERFSLILESASTNQTSMYLCASRPDRVSSYEQYFGPGTRLTVT.

CDR3 sequence (DNA): TGTGCCAGCAGCTCCTCCCATCCTACGGCACCCCTCCACTTT. Protein product: CASSSSHPTAPLHF. This rearrangement joins TRBV7-9 to TRBJ1-6; D is uncertain. The length of the CDR3 is 14 residues. Germline V lookup: CDR1 SEHNR, CDR2 FQNEAQ (reference sequence). Trimming shortened V by 4 bases and J by 11 bases, and 15 bases separated the two germline ends.

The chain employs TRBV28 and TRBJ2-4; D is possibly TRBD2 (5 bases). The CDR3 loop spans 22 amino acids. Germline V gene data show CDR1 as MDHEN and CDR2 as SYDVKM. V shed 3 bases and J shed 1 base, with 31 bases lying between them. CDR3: CASSFSAYDVVGVALAKNIQYF. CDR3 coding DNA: TGTGCCAGCAGTTTTTCGGCGTATGACGTCGTGGGAGTGGCCCTGGCCAAAAACATTCAGTACTTC.

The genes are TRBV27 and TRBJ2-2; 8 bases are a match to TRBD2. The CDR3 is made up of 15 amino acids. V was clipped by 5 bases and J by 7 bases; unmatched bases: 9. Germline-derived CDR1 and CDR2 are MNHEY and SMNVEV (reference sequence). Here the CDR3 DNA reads TGTGCCAGCAGTCCCGGACTAGCAAGTGGCGGGGAGCTGTTTTTT. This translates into CASSPGLASGGELFF.

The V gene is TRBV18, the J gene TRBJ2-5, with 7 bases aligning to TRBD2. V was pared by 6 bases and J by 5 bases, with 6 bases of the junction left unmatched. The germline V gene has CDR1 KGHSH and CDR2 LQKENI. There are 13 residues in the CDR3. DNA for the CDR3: TGTGCCAGCTCTCTTGACGGGGGGGAGACCCAGTACTTC. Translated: CASSLDGGETQYF.

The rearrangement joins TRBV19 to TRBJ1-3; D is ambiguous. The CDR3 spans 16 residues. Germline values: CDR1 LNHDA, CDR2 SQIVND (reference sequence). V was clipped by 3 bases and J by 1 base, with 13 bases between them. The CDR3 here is CASSMGRHSSGNTIYF. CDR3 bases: TGTGCCAGTAGTATGGGCCGCCACAGTTCTGGAAACACCATATATTTT.

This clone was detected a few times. The CDR3 region has the DNA TGTGCCAGCAGTGAAGTAGACACCGGCAATCAGCCCCAGCATTTT. Protein product: CASSEVDTGNQPQHF. The gene calls are TRBV6-1 and TRBJ1-5; D is uncertain. The V gene lost 1 base and the J gene lost 2 bases, with 9 bases spanning the gap. The CDR3 runs 15 residues. Germline values: CDR1 MNHNS, CDR2 SASEGT.

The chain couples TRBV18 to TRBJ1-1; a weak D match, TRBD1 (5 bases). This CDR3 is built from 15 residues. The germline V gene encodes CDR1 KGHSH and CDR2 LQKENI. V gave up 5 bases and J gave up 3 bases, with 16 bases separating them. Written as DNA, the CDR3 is TGTGCCAGCTCAAGTAGAAGGGGCATGGACACTGAAGCTTTCTTT. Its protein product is CASSSRRGMDTEAFF.

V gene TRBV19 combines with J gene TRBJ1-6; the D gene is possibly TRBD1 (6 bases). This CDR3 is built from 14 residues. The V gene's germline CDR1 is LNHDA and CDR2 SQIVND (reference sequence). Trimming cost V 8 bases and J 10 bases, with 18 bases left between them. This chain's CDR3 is CASSFGQMDSPLHF. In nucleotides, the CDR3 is TGTGCCAGTTCTTTTGGACAGATGGACTCACCCCTCCACTTT.

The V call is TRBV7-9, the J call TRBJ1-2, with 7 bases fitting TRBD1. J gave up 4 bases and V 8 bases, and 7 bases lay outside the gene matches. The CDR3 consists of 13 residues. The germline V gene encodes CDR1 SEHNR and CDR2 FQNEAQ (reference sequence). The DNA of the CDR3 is TGTGCCAGCGACGGCACAGGGGTCTATGGCTACACCTTC. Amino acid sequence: CASDGTGVYGYTF.

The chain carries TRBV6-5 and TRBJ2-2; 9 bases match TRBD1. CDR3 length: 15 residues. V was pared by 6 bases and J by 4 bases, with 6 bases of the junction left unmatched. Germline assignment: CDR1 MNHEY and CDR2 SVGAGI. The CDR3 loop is CASRPGTGTTGELFF. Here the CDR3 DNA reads TGTGCCAGCAGACCCGGGACAGGGACCACCGGGGAGCTGTTTTTT.

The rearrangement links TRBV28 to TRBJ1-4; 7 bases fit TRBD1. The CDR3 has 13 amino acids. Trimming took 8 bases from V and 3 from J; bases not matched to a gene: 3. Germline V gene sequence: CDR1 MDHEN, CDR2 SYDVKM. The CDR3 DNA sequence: TGTGCCAGCTGGGACAGCCCTAATGAAAAACTGTTTTTT. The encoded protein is CASWDSPNEKLFF.

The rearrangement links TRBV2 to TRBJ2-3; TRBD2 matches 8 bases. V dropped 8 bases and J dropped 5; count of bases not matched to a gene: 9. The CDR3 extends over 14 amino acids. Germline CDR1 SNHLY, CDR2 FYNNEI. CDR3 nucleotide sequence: TGTGCCAGCCGCCGGGGGGGGCTGGTAGATACGCAGTATTTT. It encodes CASRRGGLVDTQYF.

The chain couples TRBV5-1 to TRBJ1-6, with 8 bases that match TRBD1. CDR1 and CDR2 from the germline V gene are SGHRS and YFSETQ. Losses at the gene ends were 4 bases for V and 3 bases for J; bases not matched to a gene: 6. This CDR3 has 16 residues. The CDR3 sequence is CASSDRTGNYNSPLHF. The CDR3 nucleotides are TGCGCCAGCAGCGACCGGACAGGGAACTATAATTCACCCCTCCACTTT.

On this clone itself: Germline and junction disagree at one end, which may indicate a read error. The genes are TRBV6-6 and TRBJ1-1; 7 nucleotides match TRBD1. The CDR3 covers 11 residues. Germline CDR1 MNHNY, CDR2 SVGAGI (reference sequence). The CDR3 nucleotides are TGTGCCAGCAGTTACTCGACCGGACAGGACTTT. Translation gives CASSYSTGQDF.

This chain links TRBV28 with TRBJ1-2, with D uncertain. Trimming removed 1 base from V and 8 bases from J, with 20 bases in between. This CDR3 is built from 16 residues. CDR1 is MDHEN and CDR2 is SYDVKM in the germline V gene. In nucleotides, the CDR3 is TGTGCCAGCAGTTTATTGGAAATAAATGGTGGAGAAGGCTACACCTTC. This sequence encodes CASSLLEINGGEGYTF.

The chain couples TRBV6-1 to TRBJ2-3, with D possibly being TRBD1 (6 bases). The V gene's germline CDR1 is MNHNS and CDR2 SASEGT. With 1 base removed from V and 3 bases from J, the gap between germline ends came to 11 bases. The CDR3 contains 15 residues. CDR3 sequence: CASSEVPRGTDTQYF. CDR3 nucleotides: TGTGCCAGCAGTGAAGTGCCCAGGGGTACAGATACGCAGTATTTT.